The next 3 T cell receptor beta chains were all read from a single sample in a study of blood T cell repertoires in COVID-19 (dated by TCRdb to the early 2020s). Receptor amplification or capture employed the immunoSEQ multiplex PCR assay. TCRdb obtained this table from immuneACCESS and retained in-frame rearrangements with V and J assigned. These tables miss some clones; where compared with another copy, unresolved V genes account for less than half of the shortfall, and the remainder is unexplained. Here the sample has roughly 270,000 clones; approximately 85% occur a single time. In total, the top ten clones hold 4% to 6% of the sample. The sequencing sample was made of peripheral blood. The source is a man between 50 and 59 years old with active or convalescent COVID-19.

The chain is built from TRBV5-4 and TRBJ2-3; D gene uncertain. Trimming removed 4 bases at V and 4 bases at J, with 7 bases between. CDR3 length equals 12 residues. Germline-derived CDR1 and CDR2 are SGHNT and YYREEE (reference sequence). In nucleotides, the CDR3 is TGTGCCAGCAGCCCCTCCTCAGATACGCAGTATTTT. It yields the protein CASSPSSDTQYF.

In its sample, this clone was seen once. V and J are TRBV30 and TRBJ2-7; 10 nucleotides align to TRBD2. The CDR3 is made up of 15 amino acids. After removal of 0 bases from V and 6 bases from J, the junction contained 8 bases not matched to a gene. Germline V gene lookup returns CDR1 GTSNPN and CDR2 SVGIG (reference sequence). The CDR3 nucleotides are TGTGCCTGGAGTGTTACTAGCGGGATCCCCCTCGAGCAGTACTTC. This encodes CAWSVTSGIPLEQYF.

The gene calls are TRBV30 and TRBJ1-1; 7 nucleotides match TRBD1. The germline V gene encodes CDR1 GTSNPN and CDR2 SVGIG (reference sequence). The CDR3 totals 17 residues. Trimming removed 2 bases from V and 1 base from J; junction bases left unmatched: 13. In nucleotides, the CDR3 is TGTGCCTGGAGTCAGGGCCTCCTTGACAGGGAGAACACTGAAGCTTTCTTT. Protein product: CAWSQGLLDRENTEAFF.